The 18 T cell receptor beta chains below all came from one sample that was sequenced in a study of identical twins. TCRdb recomputed calls from the 5' RACE reads with MiXCR, one row per CDR3 protein. The table has more than 600,000 distinct CDR3 sequences, about 20% seen once. These sequences were also reported in another study, on T cells expressing NK-cell markers.

Sequenced material: PBMCs. Receptors originate from a woman aged 18-29 years in good health.

V usage is TRBV24-1 and J usage is TRBJ2-1; D uncertain. The CDR3 length is 14 residues. Trimming left V 4 bases short and J 5 bases short, with 11 bases between. Germline values: CDR1 KGHDR, CDR2 SFDVKD. The CDR3 reads CATSDPAGHNEQFF. CDR3 sequence (DNA): TGTGCCACCAGTGACCCCGCAGGCCACAATGAGCAGTTCTTC.

This clonotype has more than one count but fewer than ten. V usage is TRBV20-1 and J usage is TRBJ2-1; weak D call: TRBD2 (6 bases). CDR1 DFQATT and CDR2 SNEGSKA come from the germline V gene (reference sequence). CDR3 length equals 13 residues. V dropped 3 bases and J dropped 8 bases, with 14 bases sitting between them. CDR3 in amino acids: CSASYWEVDEQFF. CDR3 DNA sequence: TGCAGTGCTAGTTACTGGGAGGTCGATGAGCAGTTCTTC.

This clonotype was observed a handful of times. The rearrangement uses TRBV19 and TRBJ2-7; D may correspond to TRBD1 or TRBD2 (5 bases each). The V end lost 9 bases, the J end lost 2 bases, and 17 bases lay between the germline ends. Germline V gene data show CDR1 as LNHDA and CDR2 as SQIVND (reference sequence). The CDR3 extends over 14 amino acids. The CDR3 bases are TGTGCCAGCACCCCGGGACGCGGTACCTACGAGCAGTACTTC. Translating it yields CASTPGRGTYEQYF.

In this sample, this clonotype turned up a few times. The gene calls are TRBV20-1 and TRBJ1-1; perhaps TRBD1 as D (6 bases). Deletions cut 3 bases from V and 3 bases from J, with 14 bases between. Germline CDR1 DFQATT, CDR2 SNEGSKA (reference sequence). The CDR3 runs 14 residues. The CDR3 DNA reads TGCAGTGCTAGGGGACACCGGGGGGACACTGAAGCTTTCTTT. Protein: CSARGHRGDTEAFF.

This chain joins TRBV10-3 and TRBJ1-2; TRBD1 matches 10 bases. Germline V gives CDR1 ENHRY, CDR2 SYGVKD. The CDR3 totals 16 residues. J gave up 6 bases and V 0 bases, and 7 bases lay outside the gene matches. The CDR3 loop is CAISESAGQGRNGYTF. CDR3 nucleotides: TGTGCCATCAGTGAGTCCGCGGGACAGGGGAGGAATGGCTACACCTTC.

The chain couples TRBV7-9 to TRBJ2-3; possibly TRBD2 for D (6 bases). Per the germline V gene, CDR1 is SEHNR and CDR2 is FQNEAQ (reference sequence). This CDR3 comprises 14 residues. The ends were cut back, 6 bases at V and 2 bases at J, with 12 bases in the middle. CDR3 in amino acids: CASSPGVPTDTQYF. DNA for the CDR3: TGTGCCAGCAGTCCGGGGGTTCCCACAGATACGCAGTATTTT.

This clonotype was counted between two and nine times. The chain uses TRBV25-1 and TRBJ2-5; 14 nucleotides agree with TRBD2. CDR1 is MGHDK and CDR2 is SYGVNS in the germline V gene. J gave up 2 bases and V 2 bases, and 13 bases lay outside the gene matches. This CDR3 comprises 20 residues. DNA of the CDR3: TGTGCCAGCAGTGAACCTCCCCCCGGGACTAGCGGGGGCATACAAGAGACCCAGTACTTC. It yields the protein CASSEPPPGTSGGIQETQYF. Full variable domain (outside the CDR3, taken from reference TRBV25-1 and TRBJ2-5): EADIYQTPRYLVIGTGKKITLECSQTMGHDKMYWYQQDPGMELHLIHYSYGVNSTEKGDLSSESTVSRIRTEHFPLTLESARPSHTSQYLCASSEPPPGTSGGIQETQYFGPGTRLLVL.

This clonotype was recorded at least ten times. V is TRBV29-1 and J is TRBJ2-7; the D is unclear. Germline CDR1 reads SQVTM; CDR2 reads ANQGSEA. The ends were cut back, 5 bases at V and 5 bases at J, with 7 bases in the middle. CDR3 length equals 10 residues. CDR3: CSVIFHEQYF. DNA of the CDR3: TGCAGCGTTATCTTCCACGAGCAGTACTTC.

The V and J genes are TRBV7-9 and TRBJ2-3; TRBD2 agrees at 7 bases. V dropped 3 bases and J dropped 6; count of bases not matched to a gene: 9. There are 15 residues in the CDR3. Germline CDR1 is SEHNR and CDR2 is FQNEAQ (reference sequence). The CDR3 sequence is CASSFVAGGSDTQYF. In DNA, the CDR3 is TGTGCCAGCAGCTTCGTAGCGGGTGGTTCGGATACGCAGTATTTT.

Ten or more counts support this clonotype. This rearrangement joins TRBV11-1 to TRBJ2-1; 8 nucleotides agree with TRBD1. The V gene's germline CDR1 is SGHAT and CDR2 FQDESV (reference sequence). The CDR3 has 18 amino acids. Trimming at V came to 3 bases and at J to 6 bases, leaving 16 bases not matched to a gene. The CDR3, as DNA: TGTGCCAGCAGCTTTAATGGGGGAAGCAGGGGGCTTGCCAATGAGCAGTTCTTC. Amino acids: CASSFNGGSRGLANEQFF.

This clonotype was detected a few times. The chain recombines TRBV29-1 with TRBJ2-1, with D possibly matching TRBD1 (5 bases). Germline V lookup: CDR1 SQVTM, CDR2 ANQGSEA. Trimming took off 5 bases at V and 1 base at J, with 15 bases between the two ends. There are 15 residues in the CDR3. Here the CDR3 reads CSVISPGISYNEQFF. CDR3 sequence (DNA): TGCAGCGTTATATCCCCAGGGATTTCCTACAATGAGCAGTTCTTC.

This clonotype has only a few counts. The chain joins TRBV6-2 or TRBV6-3 to TRBJ2-7, with D perhaps being TRBD1 or TRBD2 (5 bases each). Germline CDR1 and CDR2: MNHEY and SVGEGT. Trimming shortened V by 2 bases and J by 3 bases, and 32 bases separated the two germline ends. This CDR3 contains 21 residues. The CDR3 DNA is TGTGCCAGCAGTTACCGCCGGGGATCTCAAGTAAAGGGGTCCATTTACTACGAGCAGTACTTC. This codes for CASSYRRGSQVKGSIYYEQYF.

This clonotype was detected only a few times. The J gene is TRBJ1-6, the V gene TRBV12-3 or TRBV12-4; D not certain. Trimming shortened V by 1 base and J by 8 bases, and 6 bases separated the two germline ends. The CDR3 loop spans 13 amino acids. CDR3 region: CASSLELDSPLHF. DNA for the CDR3: TGTGCCAGCAGTTTAGAATTGGATTCACCCCTCCACTTT.

This clonotype was picked up a small number of times. The rearrangement joins TRBV2 to TRBJ1-4; D is possibly TRBD1 (5 bases). In germline, CDR1 is SNHLY, CDR2 FYNNEI. This CDR3 is built from 14 residues. Between the trimmed V and J ends, which lost 5 bases and 1 base, there was a span of 8 bases. The CDR3 DNA reads as TGTGCCAGCAGTAGGGACGGAACTAATGAAAAACTGTTTTTT. This translates into CASSRDGTNEKLFF.

This clonotype showed up many times. The V and J genes are TRBV7-9 and TRBJ2-7; D may be TRBD1 (5 bases). V lost 3 bases and J lost 6, with 9 bases in between. The CDR3 spans 12 residues. The germline V gene has CDR1 SEHNR and CDR2 FQNEAQ (reference sequence). The CDR3 coding sequence is TGTGCCAGCAGCTTCTCAAGGGGCGAGCAGTACTTC. Translated: CASSFSRGEQYF.

The chain joins TRBV12-3 or TRBV12-4 to TRBJ1-3; perhaps TRBD1 as D (5 bases). CDR3 size: 12 residues. Deletions cut 6 bases from V and 16 bases from J, with 19 bases between. The CDR3 reads CASSNFIGGSYF. The CDR3 DNA sequence: TGTGCCAGCAGCAACTTCATCGGGGGTTCGTATTTT.

This clonotype turned up a few times. The gene calls are TRBV6-5 and TRBJ2-3, with D hard to call. Trimming took 0 bases from V and 5 from J, leaving 12 bases between them. Per the germline V gene, CDR1 is MNHEY and CDR2 is SVGAGI. CDR3 length: 15 amino acids. The CDR3 sequence: CASSYSPEQKDTQYF. The CDR3, as DNA: TGTGCCAGCAGTTACTCCCCCGAACAGAAAGATACGCAGTATTTT.

This clonotype appeared a few times. The chain combines TRBV29-1 with TRBJ2-1, with D perhaps assigned TRBD1 or TRBD2 (5 bases each). Germline CDR1 is SQVTM and CDR2 is ANQGSEA. Between the trimmed V and J ends, which lost 7 bases and 10 bases, there was a span of 14 bases. The CDR3 runs 11 residues. CDR3 protein: CSASLWGEQFF. DNA of the CDR3: TGCAGCGCCTCCCTTTGGGGGGAGCAGTTCTTC.